This T cell receptor beta chain emerged from a study of OX40 agonist ivuxolimab in advanced cancers. Overall study: Patients in dose escalation had liver, melanoma, kidney or head and neck cancers.

V lost 5 bases to trimming and J lost 8 bases; unmatched junction nucleotides: 9. Per the germline V gene, CDR1 is MDHEN and CDR2 is SYDVKM. The CDR3 has 15 amino acids. The table came from immunoSEQ multiplex PCR; TCRdb's copy has only in-frame clones and leaves some out. The sample holds under 100,000 clones, 84% seen once. General study points: Patients who responded partially at 0.1-3.0 mg/kg showed clonal expansion ranking among the lowest.

Individuals having autoimmune disease history or systemic immunosuppression were not enrolled. This clone has just a few counts. Its antigen remains unknown. The material was CD4+ or CD8+ T cells sorted from blood, obtained in a trial of the OX40 agonist ivuxolimab. The chain has TRBV28 and TRBJ1-4; 9 bases line up with TRBD1. The TCR was taken from an adult with an advanced solid tumor such as melanoma, head and neck, liver or kidney cancer. The CDR3 here is CASSTIRDRAEKLFF. For the CDR3, the DNA is TGTGCCAGCAGTACTATCCGGGACAGGGCAGAAAAACTGTTTTTT.